This T cell receptor (beta chain) appears in the sequencing data of a study of blood T cell repertoires in COVID-19. Study-wide context: T cells, B-cell-depleted T cells, or PBMCs supplied cDNA or gDNA.

In the source study's methods: Estimation of nucleated cell counts was performed using reference gene primer amplification. Measured with immunoSEQ multiplex PCR; TCRdb has only the in-frame clones, and not every one. V and J calls and clone size are given by that table; D and trimming were obtained from the DNA. The profile shows 150,000 to 200,000 clones, 80% to 85% of them singletons. CDR1 and CDR2 (germline): LGHDT, YNNKEL (reference sequence). This CDR3 is built from 14 residues. Trimming cost V 4 bases and J 1 base, with 10 bases left between them. The sequencing sample was made of peripheral blood. The clonotype was recovered from a woman older than 75 with active or convalescent COVID-19. V is TRBV3-1 (or the pseudogene TRBV3-2) and J is TRBJ1-1, with D perhaps TRBD1 (5 bases). The CDR3 here is CASSRGLENTEAFF. The CDR3 DNA reads as TGTGCCAGCAGCCGGGGCCTCGAGAACACTGAAGCTTTCTTT.